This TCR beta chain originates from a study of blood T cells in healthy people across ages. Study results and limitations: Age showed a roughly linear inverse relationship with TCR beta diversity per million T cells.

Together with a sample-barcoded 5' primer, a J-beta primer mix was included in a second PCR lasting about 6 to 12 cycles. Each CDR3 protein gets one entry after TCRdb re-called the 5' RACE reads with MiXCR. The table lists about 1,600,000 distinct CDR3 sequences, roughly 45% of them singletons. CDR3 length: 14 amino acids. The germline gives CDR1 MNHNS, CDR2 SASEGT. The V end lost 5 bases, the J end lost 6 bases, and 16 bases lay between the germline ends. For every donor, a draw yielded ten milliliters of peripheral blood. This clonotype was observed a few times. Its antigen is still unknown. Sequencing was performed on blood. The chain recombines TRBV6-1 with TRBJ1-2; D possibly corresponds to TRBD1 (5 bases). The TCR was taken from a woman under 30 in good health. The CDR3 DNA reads TGTGCCAGCAGTTCCCAGGGTGTGAAGGATGGCTACACCTTC. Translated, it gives CASSSQGVKDGYTF.